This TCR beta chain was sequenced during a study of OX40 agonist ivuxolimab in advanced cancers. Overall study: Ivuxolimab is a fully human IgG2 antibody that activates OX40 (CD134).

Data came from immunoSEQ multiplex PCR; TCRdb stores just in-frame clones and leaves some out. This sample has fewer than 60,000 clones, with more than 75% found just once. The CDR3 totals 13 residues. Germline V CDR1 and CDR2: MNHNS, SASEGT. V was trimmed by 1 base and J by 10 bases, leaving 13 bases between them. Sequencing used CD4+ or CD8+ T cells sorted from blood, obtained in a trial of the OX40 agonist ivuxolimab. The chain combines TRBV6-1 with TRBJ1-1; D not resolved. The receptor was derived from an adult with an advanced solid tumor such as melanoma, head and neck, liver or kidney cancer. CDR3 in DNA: TGTGCCAGCAGTGAAGGGACGAGCTGGGGAGCTTTCTTT. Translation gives CASSEGTSWGAFF.